One TCR beta chain is described in this entry. The target of this receptor is not known. Base qualities are not recorded, but no much larger clone differs from it by a single base. This sample is drawn from a study of T cells after posttransplantation cyclophosphamide (dated by TCRdb to 2016 to 2017). Broadly, across the study: Using TRB sequencing, the study followed how the T cell repertoire rebuilt after myeloablative bone marrow transplantation with posttransplantation cyclophosphamide given as GVHD prophylaxis. Because TRA and TRB clonality were tightly correlated in fewer than 10 samples, subsequent TCR analyses were focused on TRB only. Public TRB sequences were queried against a database of over 3,000 sequences associated with responses to pathogens, tumor antigens, self-antigens and alloantigens. Antigen receptor sequencing covered samples from approximately 38 PTCy-treated patients and 15 to 20 of their related bone marrow donors. Up to roughly 3 additional blood samples from 2 to 5.2 years after transplant were also TRB-sequenced in 3 patients, as was pretransplant blood from several patients. TRB sequencing was performed on blood from all 35 or so PTCy patients with 1-year posttransplant specimens.

The control cohort was some ten patients given myeloablative marrow transplants with methotrexate plus a calcineurin inhibitor, sampled 1 year after transplant. Peripheral blood and bone marrow mononuclear cells were isolated by Ficoll-Hypaque density centrifugation and cryopreserved. The germline V gene sets CDR1 to SNHLY and CDR2 to FYNNEI. V is cut back by 5 bases and J by 6 bases, with 7 bases in the junction unmatched. The cysteine opens and the phenylalanine closes a CDR3 of 16 amino acids. Just the 48-base CDR3 DNA is kept, in frame starting at base 1. TRB sequencing used genomic DNA with the immunoSEQ assay at survey resolution or the hsTCRB kit. The study's own analysis went as follows. The immunoSEQ software was used for initial read processing, and the LymphoSeq R package was used for repertoire analyses. For each TRB dataset, clonality was calculated as 1 minus normalized Shannon entropy, and the Gini coefficient was computed as well. Phenotypes of unsorted samples were inferred by mapping TRB sequences from sorted subsets of the recipient or donor onto unsorted samples of the same recipient. This immuneACCESS table, as held by TCRdb, lists in-frame sequences with V and J called but not all clones. Of the missing ones, under half trace to an unresolved V gene in checked studies; the others have no known cause. The D gene and trimming were derived from the DNA, and the V and J assignments and clone size from that table. The sample table contains 15,000 to 18,000 clones; only one count was recorded for roughly 84% of them. The ten largest make up about 4.7% of the sample.

Paper-wide results and their limitations: Across fewer than 55 patients, TRB clonality was highly associated with recipient CMV seropositivity and CMV reactivation, and PTCy diversity was similar to diversity in CNI/methotrexate controls. Donor-recipient similarity was low at 1-2 months but increased during the first year, and donor CD8+ memory clones often dominated later blood repertoires. The TRB repertoires of T cells infiltrating skin or the GI tract showed only limited overlap with the TRB repertoires found in blood.

The material sequenced was PBMCs, taken 371 days after allogeneic stem cell transplant with calcineurin inhibitor and methotrexate. The chain is assembled from TRBV2 and TRBJ1-6; 10 bases in the junction line up with TRBD1. The origin of this receptor is a young adult male patient who received an allogeneic stem cell transplant from a related donor, was CMV-positive, and had no GVHD. After transplantation, some T cells may belong to the graft donor instead of the recipient. The CDR3 here reads CASSRDRGLSNSPLHF. The DNA reads as follows: TGTGCCAGCAGTAGGGACAGGGGCCTATCTAATTCACCCCTCCACTTT.